The 3 T cell receptor beta chains listed next were all sequenced from one sample in a study of T cells in Graves' hyperthyroidism and ophthalmopathy. Amplification targeted TCR beta CDR3 regions from RNA transcripts. Primed by the HTBI set, a first-round RT-PCR was run on the TCR CDR3. In TCRdb, the multiplex PCR reads were re-called with MiXCR into one record per CDR3 protein. In the table there are around 390,000 distinct CDR3 sequences, 14% of which are singletons. Sequenced input: blood. All receptors derive from a woman aged 25 to 39 with Graves' ophthalmopathy.

This clonotype was detected ten times or more. This sequence joins TRBV11-2 and TRBJ2-3; TRBD2 matches at 8 bases. The germline V gene has CDR1 SGHAT and CDR2 FQNNGV. The CDR3 length is 13 residues. The V segment lost 1 base and the J segment 7 bases; nucleotides outside the gene matches: 1. CDR3 sequence: CASSLAGGNTQYF. The CDR3, as DNA: TGTGCCAGCAGCTTAGCGGGAGGGAATACGCAGTATTTT.

In this sample, this clonotype turned up many times. This chain uses TRBV20-1 with TRBJ2-7; D gene ambiguous. The germline CDR1 and CDR2 sequences are DFQATT and SNEGSKA (reference sequence). The CDR3 sequence is 14 residues long. The V end lost 2 bases, the J end lost 3 bases, and 14 bases lay between the germline ends. The CDR3 sequence: CSARQAEHHYEQYF. In DNA, the CDR3 is TGCAGTGCTAGACAGGCGGAACACCACTACGAGCAGTACTTC.

As regards this clonotype: A much larger clone differs from this one at a single base, so this may be a read error. The rearrangement links TRBV12-3 or TRBV12-4 to TRBJ2-1; TRBD1 aligns across 11 bases. The J segment lost 6 bases and the V segment lost 4 bases, leaving 2 bases of the junction unmatched. This CDR3 comprises 14 residues. The CDR3 bases are TGTGCCAGCAGTTCCGGGACAGGGGGCAATGAGCAGTTCTTC. It specifies CASSSGTGGNEQFF.